This T cell receptor (beta chain) was captured by sequencing in a study of blood T cells in healthy people across ages. Findings and limits, study-wide: TCR beta diversity per million T cells fell roughly linearly with age. Unsorted PBMCs ruled out conclusive naive versus antigen-experienced comparison.

CDR1 and CDR2 (germline): SEHNR, FQNEAQ (reference sequence). V was shortened by 6 bases and J by 4 bases, with 9 bases between the two germline ends. This CDR3 spans 12 amino acids. Alongside a J-beta primer mix, a sample-barcoded 5' primer served in a second PCR lasting about 7 to 11 cycles. MiXCR was run by TCRdb on the 5' RACE reads, yielding one entry per CDR3 protein. The sample has roughly 1,500,000 distinct CDR3 sequences; around 39% are singletons. As for this clonotype: Its antigen is undetermined.

Per-sample PBMC isolation yielded at least 6.5 million cells. This sequence originates from a woman aged 18-29 years in good health. Sequenced input: blood. This chain connects TRBV7-9 to TRBJ1-1; D unclear. CDR3 sequence: CASRSGITEAFF. Here the CDR3 DNA reads TGTGCCAGCAGATCGGGGATCACTGAAGCTTTCTTT.